Listed here are 31 T cell receptor beta chains from one sample, sequenced in a study of post-analysis software for immune sequencing data. General study points: Patients carried roughly 5 TRBV segments more frequently than controls did, and TRBV5-6, TRBV5-1 and TRBV20-1 were among them.

The antigens of these receptors remain unknown. Unique molecular identifiers tagged the TCR beta cDNA libraries. One entry per CDR3 protein, called by TCRdb with MiXCR from the PCR reads. This table holds 450,000 to 700,000 distinct CDR3 sequences, roughly two fifths found once. Sequenced input: blood. The receptor set was obtained from a girl aged 10 to 17 with multiple sclerosis.

J is TRBJ2-3 and V is TRBV7-2, with D tentatively TRBD2 (6 bases). The ends were cut back, 4 bases at V and 2 bases at J, with 16 bases in the middle. This CDR3 contains 16 residues. CDR1 and CDR2 from the germline V gene are SGHTA and FQGNSA. The CDR3 DNA reads as TGTGCCAGCAGCTCTCCCTCCGGGAGTGCCACAGATACGCAGTATTTT. It yields the protein CASSSPSGSATDTQYF.

There are a few counts of this clonotype. V gene TRBV5-6 combines with J gene TRBJ2-1; possibly TRBD1 or TRBD2 for D (5 bases each). V dropped 7 bases and J dropped 5 bases, with 22 bases sitting between them. The CDR3 consists of 16 residues. Per the germline V gene, CDR1 is SGHDT and CDR2 is YYEEEE. As DNA, the CDR3 is TGTGCCAGCTTCTCTTGGGGGAGACAACGGGACAATGAGCAGTTCTTC. Amino acid sequence: CASFSWGRQRDNEQFF.

V usage is TRBV24-1 and J usage is TRBJ1-5; the D is unclear. This CDR3 spans 14 amino acids. CDR1 KGHDR and CDR2 SFDVKD come from the germline V gene. Trimming cost V 3 bases and J 7 bases, with 12 bases left between them. CDR3 sequence: CATSDAIPGQPQHF. CDR3 coding DNA: TGTGCCACCAGTGATGCGATTCCAGGCCAGCCCCAGCATTTT.

V and J are TRBV6-1 and TRBJ2-7; 8 positions agree with TRBD2. The CDR3 covers 14 residues. Trimming took 6 bases from V and 5 from J; bases not matched to a gene: 9. Germline V gives CDR1 MNHNS, CDR2 SASEGT. The CDR3 nucleotides read TGTGCCAGCAGCACCCCGGGGGGGCGCAACGAGCAGTACTTC. Translation: CASSTPGGRNEQYF.

The genes are TRBV2 and TRBJ2-5, with D maybe TRBD1 (6 bases). Looked up from germline, CDR1 is SNHLY and CDR2 is FYNNEI. The CDR3 is 14 amino acids. V was trimmed by 7 bases and J by 1 base, leaving 13 bases between them. The CDR3 DNA reads as TGTGCCAGCACCCCAGGGGAAGCCCAAGAGACCCAGTACTTC. Translated: CASTPGEAQETQYF.

The rearrangement links TRBV7-8 to TRBJ1-1; 9 bases match TRBD1. V shed 4 bases, J shed 4 bases, and the junction held 7 bases outside the gene matches. The CDR3 consists of 15 residues. CDR1 and CDR2 (germline): SGHVS, FQNEAQ. The CDR3 sequence: CASSSQTGGATEAFF. CDR3 nucleotides: TGTGCCAGCAGCTCCCAGACAGGGGGGGCCACTGAAGCTTTCTTT.

The chain carries TRBV4-2 and TRBJ2-5, with 12 bases matching TRBD2. There are 17 residues in the CDR3. Losses at the gene ends were 0 bases for V and 5 bases for J; bases not matched to a gene: 7. CDR1 and CDR2 from the germline V gene are LGHNA and YNFKEQ. The CDR3 sequence is CASSQDRTSGDFETQYF. The CDR3 region has the DNA TGTGCCAGCAGCCAAGATAGGACTAGCGGGGATTTTGAGACCCAGTACTTC.

The chain has TRBV7-9 and TRBJ2-5; D unresolved. Trimming pared 5 bases from V and 3 bases from J, leaving 13 bases between. This CDR3 spans 14 amino acids. Germline assignment: CDR1 SEHNR and CDR2 FQNEAQ (reference sequence). In DNA, the CDR3 is TGTGCCAGCAGCCGGAAAGGACGGGAAGAGACCCAGTACTTC. This translates into CASSRKGREETQYF.

The chain combines TRBV6-6 with TRBJ1-6; TRBD1 matches 8 bases. Per the germline V gene, CDR1 is MNHNY and CDR2 is SVGAGI (reference sequence). The CDR3 runs 17 residues. V trimming: 8 bases; J trimming: 4 bases; junction bases outside the gene matches: 13. DNA for the CDR3: TGTGCCAGCGTTTCAGCGACAGGGGATGGATATAATTCACCCCTCCACTTT. Its protein product is CASVSATGDGYNSPLHF.

This clonotype was counted a single time. The CDR3 nucleotides are TGTGCCAGCAGGGGGACAGTCTACGAGCAGTACTTC. This sequence encodes CASRGTVYEQYF. The chain combines TRBV12-3 or TRBV12-4 with TRBJ2-7, with TRBD1 identical over 7 bases. With V trimmed by 6 bases and J by 3 bases, 2 bases remained unmatched. This CDR3 region has 12 residues.

The chain recombines TRBV27 with TRBJ2-1; D is unresolved. Deletions cut 3 bases from V and 5 bases from J, with 14 bases between. From germline, CDR1 is MNHEY and CDR2 SMNVEV (reference sequence). This CDR3 region has 15 residues. The DNA for the CDR3 is TGTGCCAGCAGTTTGGGCCTGGGATGGGACAATGAGCAGTTCTTC. Amino acid sequence: CASSLGLGWDNEQFF.

V usage is TRBV7-2 and J usage is TRBJ1-2; D possibly corresponds to TRBD1 (6 bases). V lost 6 bases and J 4 bases, leaving 12 bases between the germline ends. The CDR3 runs 13 residues. CDR1 and CDR2 (germline): SGHTA, FQGNSA. The CDR3 spells CASRTPTGYGYTF. CDR3 DNA sequence: TGTGCCAGCAGAACTCCGACAGGCTATGGCTACACCTTC. Full variable domain (outside the CDR3, taken from reference TRBV7-2 and TRBJ1-2): GAGVSQSPSNKVTEKGKDVELRCDPISGHTALYWYRQSLGQGLEFLIYFQGNSAPDKSGLPSDRFSAERTGGSVSTLTIQRTQQEDSAVYLCASRTPTGYGYTFGSGTRLTVV.

The chain combines TRBV29-1 with TRBJ1-1, with D hard to call. CDR3 length equals 14 residues. V dropped 3 bases and J dropped 0 bases, with 11 bases sitting between them. Germline CDR1 and CDR2: SQVTM and ANQGSEA. Here the CDR3 DNA reads TGCAGCGTTGACAGGCTGCTAATGAACACTGAAGCTTTCTTT. This sequence encodes CSVDRLLMNTEAFF.

The V and J genes are TRBV4-1 and TRBJ1-5; weak D call: TRBD1 (5 bases). Germline CDR1 MGHRA, CDR2 YSYEKL. The CDR3 consists of 16 residues. Trimming stripped 1 base from V and 1 base from J, with 11 bases between. CDR3 in amino acids: CASSQGAGLSNQPQHF. CDR3 sequence (DNA): TGCGCCAGCAGCCAAGGGGCAGGGTTGAGCAATCAGCCCCAGCATTTT.

The chain uses TRBV11-2 and TRBJ2-3, with 10 bases identical to TRBD2. Per germline, CDR1 SGHAT and CDR2 FQNNGV. The CDR3 consists of 14 residues. J gave up 6 bases and V 2 bases, and 2 bases lay outside the gene matches. The CDR3: CASSLSSGSDTQYF. The DNA of the CDR3 is TGTGCCAGCAGCTTATCTAGCGGGAGTGATACGCAGTATTTT. Full variable domain (missing parts from reference TRBV11-2 and TRBJ2-3): EAGVAQSPRYKIIEKRQSVAFWCNPISGHATLYWYQQILGQGPKLLIQFQNNGVVDDSQLPKDRFSAERLKGVDSTLKIQPAKLEDSAVYLCASSLSSGSDTQYFGPGTRLTVL.

This clonotype was counted a few times. The chain employs TRBV6-2 or TRBV6-3 and TRBJ2-1, with 10 nucleotides matching TRBD2. There are 16 residues in the CDR3. V shed 6 bases, J shed 8 bases, and the junction held 13 bases outside the gene matches. The germline gives CDR1 MNHEY, CDR2 SVGEGT. CDR3 in amino acids: CASRFKSGGAIDEQFF. The CDR3 DNA is TGTGCCAGCAGATTTAAAAGCGGGGGGGCCATCGATGAGCAGTTCTTC.

The V call is TRBV6-5, the J call TRBJ2-5, with 12 bases lining up with TRBD2. J gave up 4 bases and V 2 bases, and 5 bases lay outside the gene matches. The CDR3 length is 16 residues. CDR1 and CDR2 (germline): MNHEY, SVGAGI. DNA of the CDR3: TGTGCCAGCAGTTACGCTAGCGGGGGGGCCGGAGAGACCCAGTACTTC. It encodes CASSYASGGAGETQYF.

This clonotype appeared a few times. The chain carries TRBV30 and TRBJ2-3, with 7 bases that match TRBD2. Germline CDR1 is GTSNPN and CDR2 is SVGIG (reference sequence). This CDR3 comprises 16 residues. V gave up 0 bases and J gave up 3 bases; unmatched junction bases: 9. This CDR3 is CAWSVEASGGTDTQYF. CDR3 bases: TGTGCCTGGAGTGTAGAGGCTAGCGGTGGAACAGATACGCAGTATTTT.

Details on this clonotype: One end of the junction fails to match germline, which may point to a read error. The V gene is TRBV6-1, the J gene TRBJ2-3; 9 bases are a match to TRBD2. This CDR3 region has 19 residues. Germline CDR1 and CDR2: MNHNS and SASEGT. The CDR3 loop reads CASSEGAAGGSYPTGTQYF. In nucleotides, the CDR3 is TGTGCCAGCAGTGAAGGGGCAGCGGGGGGCTCCTACCCCACAGGTACGCAGTATTTT.

The chain uses TRBV6-5 and TRBJ2-5; D is ambiguous. The J call may be mistaken, given a closer DNA end match to TRBJ2-4. Germline V gives CDR1 MNHEY, CDR2 SVGAGI. CDR3 length: 14 residues. CDR3 in amino acids: CASSIRAQQDIQYF. CDR3 nucleotide sequence: TGTGCCAGCAGTATCCGGGCCCAGCAGGACATTCAGTACTTC.

This clonotype was counted a few times. V and J are TRBV19 and TRBJ2-3; D is ambiguous. This CDR3 has 16 amino acids. In germline, CDR1 is LNHDA, CDR2 SQIVND (reference sequence). V was shortened by 3 bases and J by 2 bases, with 15 bases between the two germline ends. The CDR3 DNA is TGTGCCAGTAGTATGAGGAAGGGCACCTTCACAGATACGCAGTATTTT. Translation: CASSMRKGTFTDTQYF.

This clonotype was found a few times. J is TRBJ2-7 and V is TRBV29-1; 7 bases are a match to TRBD1. Germline lookup yields CDR1 SQVTM and CDR2 ANQGSEA. After removal of 0 bases from V and 2 bases from J, the junction contained 1 base not matched to a gene. The CDR3 covers 13 residues. The CDR3 DNA follows: TGCAGCGTTGAAGATGGACAGGCCTACGAGCAGTACTTC. Translation: CSVEDGQAYEQYF.

The chain links TRBV5-1 to TRBJ2-4; 7 nucleotides line up with TRBD1. This CDR3 has 13 amino acids. The germline V gene encodes CDR1 SGHRS and CDR2 YFSETQ. The ends lost 6 bases at V and 7 bases at J; junction bases unmatched: 7. CDR3 bases: TGCGCCAGCACCAGACAGGGCGAGAACATTCAGTACTTC. It yields the protein CASTRQGENIQYF.

The chain has TRBV7-9 and TRBJ2-5; possible D gene TRBD1, 6 bases. The CDR3 runs 14 residues. The ends were cut back, 6 bases at V and 1 base at J, with 12 bases in the middle. Germline V lookup: CDR1 SEHNR, CDR2 FQNEAQ (reference sequence). DNA of the CDR3: TGTGCCAGCAGAACCGGGACACCCCAAGAGACCCAGTACTTC. Translating it yields CASRTGTPQETQYF.

The chain is built from TRBV7-2 and TRBJ2-1; D is perhaps TRBD2 (5 bases). From germline, CDR1 is SGHTA and CDR2 FQGNSA. The V end lost 1 base, the J end lost 7 bases, and 8 bases lay between the germline ends. The CDR3 has 13 residues. The CDR3 here is CASSLVDWNEQFF. DNA for the CDR3: TGTGCCAGCAGCTTAGTGGACTGGAATGAGCAGTTCTTC.

This clonotype was picked up a small number of times. The rearrangement joins TRBV20-1 to TRBJ1-5; no clear D. The CDR3 loop spans 13 amino acids. Germline lookup yields CDR1 DFQATT and CDR2 SNEGSKA (reference sequence). Trimming shortened V by 6 bases and J by 2 bases, and 11 bases separated the two germline ends. CDR3 amino acids: CSALVAGNQPQHF. CDR3 coding DNA: TGCAGTGCGTTGGTAGCCGGCAATCAGCCCCAGCATTTT.

The chain couples TRBV29-1 to TRBJ2-1; D ambiguous. The germline gives CDR1 SQVTM, CDR2 ANQGSEA. V was cut by 6 bases and J by 3 bases, with 9 bases left in between. The CDR3 extends over 12 amino acids. For the CDR3, the DNA is TGCAGCGTGGAACTTAACTACAATGAGCAGTTCTTC. Translating it yields CSVELNYNEQFF.

With regard to this clonotype: A junction boundary mismatches the germline segment, possibly from a read error. J is TRBJ2-4 and V is TRBV29-1; the D is unclear. The CDR3 is made up of 14 amino acids. Germline CDR1 SQVTM, CDR2 ANQGSEA. In nucleotides, the CDR3 is TGCAGCGCTGAAGCGACCGGGCCAAGAAACATTCAGTACTTC. The encoded protein is CSAEATGPRNIQYF.

The chain combines TRBV5-6 with TRBJ2-5; the D gene is possibly TRBD2 (6 bases). TRBJ2-7 matches the DNA end more closely, so the J call is doubtful. The CDR3 is 17 residues long. Germline V gives CDR1 SGHDT, CDR2 YYEEEE. The CDR3 reads CASSLARFAGLACEQYF. The CDR3, as DNA: TGTGCCAGCAGCTTGGCCCGATTTGCGGGGCTAGCCTGCGAGCAGTACTTC.

This CDR3 reads CASSSGQHNSPLHF. DNA of the CDR3: TGTGCCAGCAGTTCGGGACAGCATAATTCACCCCTCCACTTT. The chain recombines TRBV28 with TRBJ1-6; 7 bases map to TRBD1. The V gene end was trimmed by 4 bases and the J gene end by 5 bases; junction bases not matched to a gene: 2. The CDR3 runs 14 residues. The germline CDR1 and CDR2 sequences are MDHEN and SYDVKM. The full variable domain, its missing parts supplied by reference TRBV28 and TRBJ1-6, is DVKVTQSSRYLVKRTGEKVFLECVQDMDHENMFWYRQDPGLGLRLIYFSYDVKMKEKGDIPEGYSVSREKKERFSLILESASTNQTSMYLCASSSGQHNSPLHFGNGTRLTVT.

This rearrangement joins TRBV6-6 to TRBJ2-3, with a weak D call TRBD2 (5 bases). Germline V gives CDR1 MNHNY, CDR2 SVGAGI (reference sequence). This CDR3 spans 16 amino acids. Trimming removed 4 bases from V and 5 bases from J, with 19 bases in between. The CDR3 reads CASSSGLDLWVDTQYF. CDR3 in DNA: TGTGCCAGCAGTTCCGGGTTGGACTTGTGGGTAGATACGCAGTATTTT.